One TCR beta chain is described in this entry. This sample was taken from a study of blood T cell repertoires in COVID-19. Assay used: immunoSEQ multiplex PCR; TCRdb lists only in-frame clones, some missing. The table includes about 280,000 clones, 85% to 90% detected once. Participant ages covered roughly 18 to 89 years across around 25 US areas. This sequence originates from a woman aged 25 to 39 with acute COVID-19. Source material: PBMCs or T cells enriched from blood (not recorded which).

As DNA, the CDR3 is TGCGCCAGCAGCCAAGACCACAGGGTAGGGGATACGCAGTATTTT. Protein sequence: CASSQDHRVGDTQYF. The rearrangement joins TRBV4-1 to TRBJ2-3, with D perhaps matching TRBD1 (6 bases). Looked up from germline, CDR1 is MGHRA and CDR2 is YSYEKL. The CDR3 totals 15 residues. V lost 0 bases and J 6 bases, leaving 13 bases between the germline ends.